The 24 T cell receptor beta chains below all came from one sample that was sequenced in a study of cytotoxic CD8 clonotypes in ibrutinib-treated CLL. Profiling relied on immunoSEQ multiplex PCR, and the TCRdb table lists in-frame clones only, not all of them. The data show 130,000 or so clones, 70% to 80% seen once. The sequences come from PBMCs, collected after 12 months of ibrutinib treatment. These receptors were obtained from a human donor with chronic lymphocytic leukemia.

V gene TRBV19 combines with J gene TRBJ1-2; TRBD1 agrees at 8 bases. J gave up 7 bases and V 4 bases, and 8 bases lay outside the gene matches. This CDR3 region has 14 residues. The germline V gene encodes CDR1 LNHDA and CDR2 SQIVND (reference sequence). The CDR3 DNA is TGTGCCAGTAGTACGCAGGGGGCCCAGGCTGGCTACACCTTC. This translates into CASSTQGAQAGYTF.

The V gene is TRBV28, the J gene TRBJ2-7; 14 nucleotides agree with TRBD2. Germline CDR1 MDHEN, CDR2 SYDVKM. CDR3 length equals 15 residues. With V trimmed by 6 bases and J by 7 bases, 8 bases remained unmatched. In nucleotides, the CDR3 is TGTGCCAGCAGACCTGGACTAGCGGGGGGTAAAGAGCAGTACTTC. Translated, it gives CASRPGLAGGKEQYF.

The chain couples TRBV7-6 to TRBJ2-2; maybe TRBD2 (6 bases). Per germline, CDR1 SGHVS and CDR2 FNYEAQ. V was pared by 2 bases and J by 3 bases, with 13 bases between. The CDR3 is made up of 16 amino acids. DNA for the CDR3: TGTGCCAGCAGCTTATTCGCTAGCGCCTACACCGGGGAGCTGTTTTTT. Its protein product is CASSLFASAYTGELFF.

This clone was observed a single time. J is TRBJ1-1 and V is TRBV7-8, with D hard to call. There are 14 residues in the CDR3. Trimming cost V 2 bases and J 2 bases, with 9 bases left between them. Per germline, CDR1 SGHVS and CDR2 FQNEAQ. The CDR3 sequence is CASSLSVENTEAFF. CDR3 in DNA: TGTGCCAGCAGCTTATCAGTGGAAAACACTGAAGCTTTCTTT.

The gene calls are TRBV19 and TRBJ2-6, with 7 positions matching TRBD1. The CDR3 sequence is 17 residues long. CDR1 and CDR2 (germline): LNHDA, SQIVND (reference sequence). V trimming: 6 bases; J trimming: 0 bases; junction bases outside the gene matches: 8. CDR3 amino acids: CASSLRGLISGANVLTF. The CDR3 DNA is TGTGCCAGTAGCCTAAGGGGGCTTATCTCTGGGGCCAACGTCCTGACTTTC.

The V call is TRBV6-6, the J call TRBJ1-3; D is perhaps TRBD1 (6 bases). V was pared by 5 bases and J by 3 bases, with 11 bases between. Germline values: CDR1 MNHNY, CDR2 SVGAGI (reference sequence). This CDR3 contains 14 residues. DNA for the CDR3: TGTGCCAGCAGTCCCAGGGGAGGTGGAAACACCATATATTTT. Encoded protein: CASSPRGGGNTIYF.

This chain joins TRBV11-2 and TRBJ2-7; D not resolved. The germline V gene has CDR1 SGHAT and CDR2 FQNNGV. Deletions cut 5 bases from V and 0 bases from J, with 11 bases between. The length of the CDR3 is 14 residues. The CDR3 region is CASSPEALSYEQYF. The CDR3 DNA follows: TGTGCCAGCAGCCCCGAGGCCCTCTCCTACGAGCAGTACTTC.

Here the CDR3 reads CAISATGAVEGTEAFF. DNA of the CDR3: TGTGCCATCAGTGCGACAGGGGCAGTCGAAGGCACTGAAGCTTTCTTT. The rearrangement joins TRBV10-3 to TRBJ1-1; 8 positions agree with TRBD1. The CDR3 consists of 16 residues. Germline CDR1 and CDR2: ENHRY and SYGVKD. V dropped 4 bases and J dropped 4; count of bases not matched to a gene: 11.

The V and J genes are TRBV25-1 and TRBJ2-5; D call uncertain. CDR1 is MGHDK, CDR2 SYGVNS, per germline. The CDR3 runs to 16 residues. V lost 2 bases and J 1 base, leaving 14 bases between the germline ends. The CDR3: CASSEKVWAFQETQYF. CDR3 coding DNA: TGTGCCAGCAGTGAAAAAGTGTGGGCCTTCCAAGAGACCCAGTACTTC.

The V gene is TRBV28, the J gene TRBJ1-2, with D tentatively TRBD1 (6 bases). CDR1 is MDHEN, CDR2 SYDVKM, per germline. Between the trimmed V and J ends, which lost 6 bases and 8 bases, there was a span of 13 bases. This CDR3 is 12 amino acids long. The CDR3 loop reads CASRQGLEGYTF. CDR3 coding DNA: TGTGCCAGCAGACAGGGTCTCGAGGGCTACACCTTC.

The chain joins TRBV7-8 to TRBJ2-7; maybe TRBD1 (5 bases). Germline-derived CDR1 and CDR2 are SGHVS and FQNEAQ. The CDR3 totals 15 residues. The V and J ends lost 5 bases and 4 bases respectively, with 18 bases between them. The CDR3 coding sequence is TGTGCCAGCAGCCCCCGTCAGGGTCGCCATTACGAGCAGTACTTC. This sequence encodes CASSPRQGRHYEQYF.

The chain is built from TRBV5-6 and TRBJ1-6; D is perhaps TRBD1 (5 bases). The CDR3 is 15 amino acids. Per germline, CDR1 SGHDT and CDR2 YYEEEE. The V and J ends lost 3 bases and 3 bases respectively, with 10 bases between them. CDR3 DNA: TGTGCCAGCAGCTCGCAGGGTTTCTATAATTCACCCCTCCACTTT. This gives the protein CASSSQGFYNSPLHF. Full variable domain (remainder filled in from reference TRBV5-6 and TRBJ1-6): DAGVTQSPTHLIKTRGQQVTLRCSPKSGHDTVSWYQQALGQGPQFIFQYYEEEERQRGNFPDRFSGHQFPNYSSELNVNALLLGDSALYLCASSSQGFYNSPLHFGNGTRLTVT.

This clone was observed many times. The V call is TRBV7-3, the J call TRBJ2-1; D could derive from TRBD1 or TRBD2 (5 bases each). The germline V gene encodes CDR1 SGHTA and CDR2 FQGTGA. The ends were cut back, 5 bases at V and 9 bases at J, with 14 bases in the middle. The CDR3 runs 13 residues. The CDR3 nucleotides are TGTGCCAGCAGCCCTCCGGGGCAAGGTGAGCAGTTCTTC. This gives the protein CASSPPGQGEQFF.

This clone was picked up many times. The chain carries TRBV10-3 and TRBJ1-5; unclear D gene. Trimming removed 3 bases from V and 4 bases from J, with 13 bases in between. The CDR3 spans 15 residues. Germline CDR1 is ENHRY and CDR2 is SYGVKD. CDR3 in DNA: TGTGCCATCAGTGAATCAACGGGGAGAAATCAGCCCCAGCATTTT. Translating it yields CAISESTGRNQPQHF.

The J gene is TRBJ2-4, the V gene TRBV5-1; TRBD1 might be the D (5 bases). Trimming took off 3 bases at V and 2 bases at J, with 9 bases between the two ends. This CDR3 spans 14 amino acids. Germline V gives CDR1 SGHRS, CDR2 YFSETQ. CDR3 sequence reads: CASSSQGSKNIQYF. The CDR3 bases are TGCGCCAGCAGCTCCCAGGGATCCAAAAACATTCAGTACTTC.

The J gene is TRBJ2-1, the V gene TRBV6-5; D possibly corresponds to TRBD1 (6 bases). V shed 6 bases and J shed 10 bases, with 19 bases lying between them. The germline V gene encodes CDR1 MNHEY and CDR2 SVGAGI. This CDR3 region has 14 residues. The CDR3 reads CASSQGQPPAEQFF. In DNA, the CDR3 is TGTGCCAGCAGCCAAGGACAGCCCCCGGCGGAGCAGTTCTTC.

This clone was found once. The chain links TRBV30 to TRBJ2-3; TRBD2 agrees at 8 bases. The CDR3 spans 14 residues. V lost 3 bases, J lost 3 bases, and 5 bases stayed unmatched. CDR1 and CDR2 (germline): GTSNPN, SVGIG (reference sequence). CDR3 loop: CAWSLTSGTDTQYF. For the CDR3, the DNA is TGTGCCTGGAGCCTCACTAGCGGTACAGATACGCAGTATTTT.

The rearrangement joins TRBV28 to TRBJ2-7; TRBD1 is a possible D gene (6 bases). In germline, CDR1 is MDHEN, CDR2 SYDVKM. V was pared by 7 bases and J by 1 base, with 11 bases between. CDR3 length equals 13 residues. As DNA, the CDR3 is TGTGCCAGCAAAGGGGACAATTCCTACGAGCAGTACTTC. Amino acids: CASKGDNSYEQYF.

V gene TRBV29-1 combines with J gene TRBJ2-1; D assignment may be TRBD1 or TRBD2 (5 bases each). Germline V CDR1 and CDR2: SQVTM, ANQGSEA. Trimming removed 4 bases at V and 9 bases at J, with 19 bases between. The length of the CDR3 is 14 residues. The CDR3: CSVARGTAGGEQFF. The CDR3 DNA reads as TGCAGCGTTGCTCGAGGGACCGCCGGCGGTGAGCAGTTCTTC.

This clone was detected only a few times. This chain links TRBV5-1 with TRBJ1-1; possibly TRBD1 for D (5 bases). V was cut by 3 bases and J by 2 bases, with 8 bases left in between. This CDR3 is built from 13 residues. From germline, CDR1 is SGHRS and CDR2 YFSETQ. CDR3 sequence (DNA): TGCGCCAGCAGCTCCGACAGTAACACTGAAGCTTTCTTT. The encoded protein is CASSSDSNTEAFF.

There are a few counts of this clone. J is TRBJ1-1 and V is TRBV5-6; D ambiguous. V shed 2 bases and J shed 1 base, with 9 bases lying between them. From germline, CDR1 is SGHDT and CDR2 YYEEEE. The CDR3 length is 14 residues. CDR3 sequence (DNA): TGTGCCAGCAGCTTCGGCAGATCGAACACTGAAGCTTTCTTT. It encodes CASSFGRSNTEAFF.

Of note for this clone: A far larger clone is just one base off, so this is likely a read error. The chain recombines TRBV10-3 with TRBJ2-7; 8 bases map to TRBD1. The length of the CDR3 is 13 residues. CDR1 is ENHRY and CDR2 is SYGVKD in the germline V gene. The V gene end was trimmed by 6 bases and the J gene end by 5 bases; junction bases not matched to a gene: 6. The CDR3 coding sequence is TGTGCCATCAGCTGGGACAGGACCAACGAGCAGTACTTC. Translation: CAISWDRTNEQYF.

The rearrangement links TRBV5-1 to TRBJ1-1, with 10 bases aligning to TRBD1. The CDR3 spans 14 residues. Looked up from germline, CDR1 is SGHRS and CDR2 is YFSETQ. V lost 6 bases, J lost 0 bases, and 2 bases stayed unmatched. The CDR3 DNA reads TGCGCCAGCAAGGGACAGGGGTTGAACACTGAAGCTTTCTTT. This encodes CASKGQGLNTEAFF.

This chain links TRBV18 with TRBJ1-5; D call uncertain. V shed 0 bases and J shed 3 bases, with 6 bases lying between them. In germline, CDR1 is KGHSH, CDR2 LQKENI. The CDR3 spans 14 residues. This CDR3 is CASSPPGYNQPQHF. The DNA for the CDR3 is TGTGCCAGCTCACCACCGGGATACAATCAGCCCCAGCATTTT.